This TCR beta chain comes out of a study of cytomegalovirus exposure and HLA in healthy donors. General observations from the study: The study recorded about 150 TCR beta chains that were cytomegalovirus-associated. Most TCRs appeared rarely, but some public TCRs recurred in many donors.

PCR amplification relied on 60 Vbeta primers (plus 13 Jbeta primers). Profiled with immunoSEQ multiplex PCR; TCRdb holds only in-frame clones, not every one. The sample has 130,000 to 150,000 clones; roughly 80% are singletons. As for this clone: No antigen is known for it.

Germline CDR1 SGHRS, CDR2 YFSETQ. The CDR3 runs 14 residues. The V gene lost 3 bases and the J gene lost 2 bases, with 11 bases spanning the gap. The chain couples TRBV5-1 to TRBJ1-1, with D perhaps matching TRBD1 (5 bases). Input material: PBMCs. This receptor was identified in a woman in her thirties or forties in good health and CMV-seropositive. DNA for the CDR3: TGCGCCAGCAGCTACGGGGGGGGTAACACTGAAGCTTTCTTT. Its translation: CASSYGGGNTEAFF.